This TCR beta chain was recovered during a study of shared clonotypes between healthy human individuals (dated by TCRdb to about 2020). Notes on the research overall: The cohort included three men and two women between 18 and 49 years of age. For each donor, CD4 naive and CD4 memory were each run on three plates, CD8 naive on two plates, and CD8 memory on one plate. To estimate repertoire size and how much clonotypes are shared between individuals, the study performed deep sequencing of blood TCR repertoires from roughly five healthy adults. To increase sequencing depth and limit assay-specific biases, different laboratories used diverse techniques to prepare libraries and sequence TCR repertoires. Between about 0.85 and 10 billion PBMCs per donor were obtained by leukapheresis.

What the research found in general, with its limitations: The genetic and exposure-history diversity represented was limited by the small number of donors. Across several donors, roughly 5% of naive CD4, approximately 3.5% of naive CD8, around 2.5% of memory CD4, and approximately 0.4% of memory CD8 clonotypes were shared. Compared with non-shared clonotypes, clonotypes shared by all four sorted-subset donors had higher generation probabilities. Rarefaction of sorted-subset datasets indicated incomplete sequencing despite the large sequencing depth. Only blood was sampled, and tissue TCR repertoires likely differ from those in blood. Pairwise subsampling indicated that sequencing depth was expected to affect the degree of clonotype sharing among donors. Estimated clonotype richness was generally larger for naive than for memory subsets.

V and J lose 5 bases and 0 bases, and a span of 8 bases separates them. CDR1 and CDR2 are read off the germline V gene as MDHEN and SYDVKM. The CDR3 sequence holds 14 residues, the cysteine and phenylalanine included. Solely the CDR3 DNA is kept, with 42 bases framed from the first base. Healthy HIV-negative adults with no recently reported acute infections or vaccinations were included as donors. Every donor was a Caucasian adult living in Nashville, Tennessee, USA. CD4+ T cells were enriched by magnetic negative selection, after which naive cells were positively selected on CD45RA and the negative fraction was taken as the memory subset. After blood collection by leukapheresis, PBMCs were isolated using Ficoll-Histopaque density gradient centrifugation and then cryopreserved in the vapor phase of liquid nitrogen. Purity and quantity of every magnetically sorted T cell population were checked by analytical flow cytometry. Genomic DNA was isolated from every sorted fraction and measured by UV absorbance on a Nanodrop 2000c.

For this clone: No antigen is known for it. No quality values exist for individual bases; no much larger clone is one base distant.

TCR CDR3 regions were amplified from genomic DNA by multiplex PCR using the deep immunoSEQ assay. For each cell subset, the extracted genomic DNA was distributed evenly across all wells of several immunoSEQ 96-well plates, and each plate served as one replicate. For sorted subsets, about 200 ng genomic DNA, equal to tens of thousands of T cell genomes, was loaded into each replicate PCR. The purified libraries were quantified using a Qubit 3.0 fluorometer, sized with a Bioanalyzer 2100, and then quantified again using the KAPA Library Quantification kit. Every immunoSEQ 96-well plate was sequenced on a separate single-read 150-cycle Illumina NextSeq 550 flow cell. As for how the authors treated the data: Because only junctional sequences without quality scores were contained in the immunoSEQ output, filtering matching that applied to full-length reads could not be performed. Sequences were annotated with PyIR, a Python wrapper for IgBLAST v1.9, using IMGT germline references to assign V/J genes and CDR3. Reads were filtered out if the reads had weak V/J assignments (E-value above 1e-6), no CDR3, stop codons, out-of-frame junctions, or ambiguous translated residues. V3J clonotypes were defined by identical inferred V gene, J gene, and CDR3 amino acid sequence. The percentage overlap between two repertoires was calculated by dividing the number of shared unique clonotypes by the size of the smaller repertoire. Richness of each repertoire was evaluated using RTK rarefaction, the Chao1 estimator, and Recon v2.1 estimates of unobserved clonotypes. For all TCRbeta clonotypes obtained by the gDNA method from a few donors, generation probabilities were computed with OLGA. In TCRdb, the immuneACCESS table is reduced to in-frame sequences with V and J assigned. These tables do not hold every clone; where another copy was compared, an unresolved V gene accounts for under half, and the others remain unexplained. V, J and clone size are taken as reported in that table, and D and trimming were inferred from the DNA itself. Present in this sample are over a million clones, about 84% of which were seen just once. In total, the top ten clones hold around 0.6% of the sample.

Source material: memory CD4+ T cells from PBMCs. Explained via the paper, the cell subset or site label denotes: CD45RA-negative fraction. The sequence is built from TRBV28 and TRBJ1-5; the D gene is not confidently resolved. The receptor comes from a young man in good health. Some clones in this sample may be carry-over from other donors' samples. This receptor carries the CDR3 CASSSFLSNQPQHF. The DNA sequence is TGTGCCAGCAGTAGTTTCCTTAGCAATCAGCCCCAGCATTTT. Supplemented by the reference TRBV28 and TRBJ1-5 proteins around the CDR3, the complete variable domain is DVKVTQSSRYLVKRTGEKVFLECVQDMDHENMFWYRQDPGLGLRLIYFSYDVKMKEKGDIPEGYSVSREKKERFSLILESASTNQTSMYLCASSSFLSNQPQHFGDGTRLSIL.